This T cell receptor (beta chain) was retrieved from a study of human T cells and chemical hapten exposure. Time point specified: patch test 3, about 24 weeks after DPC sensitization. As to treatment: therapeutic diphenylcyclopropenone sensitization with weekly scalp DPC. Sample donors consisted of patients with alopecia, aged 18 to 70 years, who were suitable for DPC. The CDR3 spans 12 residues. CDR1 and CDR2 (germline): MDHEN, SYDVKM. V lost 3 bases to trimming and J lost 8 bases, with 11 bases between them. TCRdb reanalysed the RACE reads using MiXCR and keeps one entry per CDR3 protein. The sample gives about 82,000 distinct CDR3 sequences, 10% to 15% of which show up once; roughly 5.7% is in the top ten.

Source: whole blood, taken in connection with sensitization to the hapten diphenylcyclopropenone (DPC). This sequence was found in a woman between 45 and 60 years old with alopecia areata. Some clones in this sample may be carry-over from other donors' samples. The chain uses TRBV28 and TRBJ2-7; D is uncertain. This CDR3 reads CASSLQFSQQYF. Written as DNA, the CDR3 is TGTGCCAGCAGTTTGCAGTTCTCGCAGCAGTACTTC.